This T cell receptor beta chain was captured in a study of T cells after yellow fever vaccination. This clonotype was detected only a few times. TCRdb reanalysed the 5' RACE reads using MiXCR and keeps one entry per CDR3 protein. Among 200,000 to 250,000 distinct CDR3 sequences listed, 6.5% to 8.5% were seen once. The CDR3 length is 15 residues. The V gene's germline CDR1 is KGHSH and CDR2 LQKENI. V was clipped by 4 bases and J by 4 bases, with 14 bases between them. The V gene is TRBV18, the J gene TRBJ1-3; D call uncertain. The sample was CD4+ T cells sorted from PBMCs, taken 15 days after the yellow fever booster vaccination. The TCR originated in a man aged 25-45 years who received the YFV17D yellow fever vaccine. The CDR3 is CASSQSATQGNTIYF. The CDR3, as DNA: TGTGCCAGCTCACAATCAGCTACCCAAGGAAACACCATATATTTT.